Sequencing of this T cell receptor (beta chain) was carried out in a study of T cells in localized non-small cell lung cancer. Findings and caveats of the study: In adjacent lung, a median roughly 57 of the top 100 tumor clones were found. Tumor trailed uninvolved adjacent lung in T cell clonality, which peaked there.

A note on this clone: Its antigen is still unknown.

Per germline, CDR1 SGHTA and CDR2 FQGNSA. V dropped 2 bases and J dropped 3 bases, with 11 bases sitting between them. This CDR3 region has 14 residues. Sequenced by immunoSEQ multiplex PCR; TCRdb stores in-frame clones only, minus some. The sample lists tens of thousands of clones, 80% to 90% occurring once. This sequence was found in a man between 35 and 75 years old with stage I lung adenocarcinoma. The input for sequencing was peripheral blood, taken before any cancer treatment. The V call is TRBV7-2, the J call TRBJ2-7; D is uncertain. DNA of the CDR3: TGTGCCAGCAGCTTAAGGGCTAAAATCTACGAGCAGTACTTC. Encoded protein: CASSLRAKIYEQYF. The whole variable domain, filled in from reference TRBV7-2 and TRBJ2-7, reads GAGVSQSPSNKVTEKGKDVELRCDPISGHTALYWYRQSLGQGLEFLIYFQGNSAPDKSGLPSDRFSAERTGGSVSTLTIQRTQQEDSAVYLCASSLRAKIYEQYFGPGTRLTVT.